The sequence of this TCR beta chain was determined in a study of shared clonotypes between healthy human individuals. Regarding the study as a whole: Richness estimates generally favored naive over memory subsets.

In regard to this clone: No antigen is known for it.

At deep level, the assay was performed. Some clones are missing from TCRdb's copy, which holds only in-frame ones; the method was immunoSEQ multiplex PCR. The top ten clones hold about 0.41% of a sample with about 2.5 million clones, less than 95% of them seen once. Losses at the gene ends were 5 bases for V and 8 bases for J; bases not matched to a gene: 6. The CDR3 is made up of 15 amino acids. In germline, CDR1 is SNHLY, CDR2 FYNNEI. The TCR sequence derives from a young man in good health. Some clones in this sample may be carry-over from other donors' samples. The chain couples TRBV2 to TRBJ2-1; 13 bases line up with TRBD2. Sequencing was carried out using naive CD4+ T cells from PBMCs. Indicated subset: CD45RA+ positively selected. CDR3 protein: CASSTLAGGRDEQFF. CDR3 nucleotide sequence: TGTGCCAGCAGTACACTAGCGGGAGGGAGGGATGAGCAGTTCTTC.